This T cell receptor beta chain emerged from a study of T-cell memory formation after mild COVID-19. TCRdb re-called the 5' RACE reads with MiXCR, one entry per CDR3 protein. Of around 440,000 distinct CDR3 sequences listed, approximately 18% are singletons. J gave up 3 bases and V 5 bases, and 6 bases lay outside the gene matches. This CDR3 is 14 amino acids long. Looked up from germline, CDR1 is SGHVS and CDR2 is FNYEAQ. Sequencing was done on a sample of PBMCs or a T cell subset sorted from them (not recorded which). The clonotype originates from an adult woman who had mild COVID-19 (a few samples of this study predate the infection). Cell type and time point are not known. This chain uses TRBV7-6 with TRBJ2-5, with TRBD1 identical over 7 bases. The CDR3 sequence: CASSLRDSEETQYF. DNA of the CDR3: TGTGCCAGCAGCCTCCGGGACAGCGAAGAGACCCAGTACTTC.